This is a list of T cell receptor beta chains from one sample in a study of CD8+CD57+ T cells in acquired aplastic anemia. TCRdb used MiXCR to reprocess the reads, holding one entry per CDR3 protein. The sample has 50,000 or so distinct CDR3 sequences; approximately 50% are singletons. The sequencing sample was made of sorted CD4+, CD8+, or CD8+CD57+ T cells (not recorded which) from PBMCs. The origin of the receptors is a human donor with aplastic anemia. CDR3s include the opening cysteine and the closing phenylalanine or tryptophan. A D gene is named only where the DNA matches it firmly. Not all rows give a size; the values are once, few, many and, for expanded clones, a class.

cdr3_aa cdr3_nt v_call clone_size j_call d_call
CASSYRGEGNSPLHF TGTGCCAGCAGTTACCGCGGGGAGGGTAATTCACCCCTCCACTTT TRBV6-2/TRBV6-3 many TRBJ1-6 NA
CASSESSPQGGGNTIYF TGTGCCAGCAGTGAATCCTCCCCCCAAGGCGGTGGAAACACCATATATTTT TRBV25-1 NA TRBJ1-3 NA
CASSARAGGEGEAFF TGTGCCAGCAGCGCACGTGCAGGGGGGGAAGGTGAAGCTTTCTTT TRBV7-8 many TRBJ1-1 TRBD1
CATSRDEGNEQYF TGTGCCACCAGCAGAGATGAGGGAAACGAGCAGTACTTC TRBV15 once TRBJ2-7 NA
CASSGSGSYHEQYF TGTGCCAGCAGTGGCAGCGGGAGTTACCACGAGCAGTACTTC TRBV25-1 NA TRBJ2-7 TRBD2
CASSLVVFYEQYF TGTGCCAGCAGCTTAGTCGTCTTCTACGAGCAGTACTTC TRBV7-7 NA TRBJ2-7 NA
CASSSNRVEQYF TGCGCCAGCAGCTCTAACAGGGTAGAGCAGTACTTC TRBV5-1 many TRBJ2-7 NA
CASRPEQGAIGYTF TGTGCCAGTCGTCCTGAACAGGGGGCGATTGGCTACACCTTC TRBV19 NA TRBJ1-2 TRBD1
CSVDRDLDTDTQYF TGCAGCGTTGACCGGGACCTCGATACAGATACGCAGTATTTT TRBV29-1 NA TRBJ2-3 NA
CASKSLAGESYEQYF TGTGCCAGTAAGTCCTTAGCGGGAGAGTCCTACGAGCAGTACTTC TRBV19 NA TRBJ2-7 TRBD2
CSARSSNVLTF TGCAGTGCTAGGTCCTCTAACGTCCTGACTTTC TRBV20-1 NA TRBJ2-6 NA
CASSEDRGYEQYF TGTGCCAGCAGTGAAGACAGGGGCTACGAGCAGTACTTC TRBV2 medium-sized TRBJ2-7 TRBD1
CASSDAYSNQPQHF TGTGCCAGCAGTGATGCTTATAGCAATCAGCCCCAGCATTTT TRBV2 NA TRBJ1-5 NA
CATSDPERASYEQYF TGTGCCACCAGTGATCCAGAGAGGGCCTCCTACGAGCAGTACTTC TRBV24-1 NA TRBJ2-7 NA
CSARDALGWQETQYF TGCAGTGCTAGAGACGCACTGGGATGGCAAGAGACCCAGTACTTC TRBV20-1 once TRBJ2-5 NA
CASSPGENQPQHF TGTGCCAGCAGCCCCGGGGAAAATCAGCCCCAGCATTTT TRBV7-3 NA TRBJ1-5 NA
CASSIPTLAGETDTQYF TGTGCCAGTAGTATCCCTACTCTAGCGGGAGAGACAGATACGCAGTATTTT TRBV19 few TRBJ2-3 TRBD2
CSARVYQTYEQYF TGCAGTGCTAGAGTGTATCAAACCTACGAGCAGTACTTC TRBV20-1 medium-sized TRBJ2-7 NA
CASSLDGWNAEAFF TGTGCCAGCAGCTTAGATGGGTGGAACGCTGAAGCTTTCTTT TRBV7-9 NA TRBJ1-1 NA
CASSATPARMNTEAFF TGTGCCAGCAGTGCAACCCCGGCGAGGATGAACACTGAAGCTTTCTTT TRBV28 many TRBJ1-1 NA
CSVESGTAYEQYF TGCAGCGTAGAATCCGGGACAGCATACGAGCAGTACTTC TRBV29-1 once TRBJ2-7 TRBD1
CSGVDGSYNEQFF TGCAGCGGCGTAGACGGCTCCTACAATGAGCAGTTCTTC TRBV29-1 medium-sized TRBJ2-1 NA
CASSIRLIPQETQYF TGTGCCAGTAGTATTAGGCTAATCCCACAAGAGACCCAGTACTTC TRBV19 NA TRBJ2-5 NA
CASSSGMGGREAQYF TGTGCCAGCAGCTCAGGGATGGGCGGAAGAGAGGCCCAGTACTTC TRBV7-2 many TRBJ2-5 NA
CATTTGTGEYGYTF TGTGCCACCACAACAGGGACCGGGGAGTATGGCTACACCTTC TRBV10-3 NA TRBJ1-2 NA
CASSLGGPGVKSPNYNEQFF TGTGCCAGCAGCTTGGGGGGACCGGGCGTTAAGTCACCCAACTACAATGAGCAGTTCTTC TRBV5-6 few TRBJ2-1 NA
CATSDPETGGAFF TGTGCCACCAGTGACCCAGAAACAGGGGGAGCTTTTTTT TRBV24-1 NA TRBJ1-1 TRBD1
CASTSSTGGNQPQHF TGTGCCTCCACGTCCTCGACAGGGGGCAATCAGCCCCAGCATTTT TRBV10-3 few TRBJ1-5 TRBD1
CASSYSGGTGEETQYF TGTGCCAGCAGTTACTCGGGAGGGACAGGGGAAGAGACCCAGTACTTC TRBV6-2/TRBV6-3 NA TRBJ2-5 TRBD1
CASSVGSRELFF TGTGCCAGCAGCGTAGGGTCCCGGGAGCTGTTTTTT TRBV9 NA TRBJ2-2 NA
CASKRDRGLETQYF TGTGCCAGCAAGCGGGACAGGGGGCTGGAGACCCAGTACTTC TRBV2 NA TRBJ2-5 TRBD1
CAISEVVSGSLNTQYF TGTGCCATCAGTGAGGTAGTTAGCGGGAGTTTGAATACGCAGTATTTT TRBV10-3 NA TRBJ2-3 TRBD2
CASSEWGLSYEQYF TGTGCCAGCAGTGAATGGGGTCTCTCCTACGAGCAGTACTTC TRBV25-1 NA TRBJ2-7 NA
CASSSTTDTQYF TGTGCCAGCAGCTCAACCACAGATACGCAGTATTTT TRBV15 NA TRBJ2-3 NA
CASSFTRQGGQETQYF TGTGCCAGCAGCTTCACCCGACAGGGGGGGCAAGAGACCCAGTACTTC TRBV13 many TRBJ2-5 TRBD1
CATSRDRGYEQYF TGTGCCACCAGCAGGGACAGGGGTTACGAGCAGTACTTC TRBV15 once TRBJ2-7 TRBD1
CASSHLSGGNTEAFF TGTGCCAGCAGCCACCTCTCCGGGGGGAACACTGAAGCTTTCTTT TRBV7-9 many TRBJ1-1 NA
CSAANRVFETQYF TGCAGCGCTGCTAACAGGGTCTTCGAGACCCAGTACTTC TRBV29-1 NA TRBJ2-5 NA
CASSIIGGGRNEQFF TGTGCCAGTAGTATCATCGGGGGGGGCCGTAATGAGCAGTTCTTC TRBV19 medium-sized TRBJ2-1 TRBD2
CASSLGEGRNGYTF TGTGCCAGCAGCTTGGGTGAGGGACGGAATGGCTACACCTTC TRBV5-4 many TRBJ1-2 NA
CASSLGTGSYGYTF TGTGCCAGCAGCTTGGGGACAGGTAGCTATGGCTACACCTTC TRBV7-9 few TRBJ1-2 TRBD1
CASSLGLNEQYF TGTGCCAGCAGCTTAGGACTCAACGAGCAGTACTTC TRBV7-9 NA TRBJ2-7 NA
CASSLASGEAGELFF TGTGCCAGCAGCTTGGCTAGCGGGGAAGCCGGGGAGCTGTTTTTT TRBV11-2 many TRBJ2-2 TRBD2
CASSLRSAGDLSYEQYF TGTGCCAGCAGCTTACGGTCAGCGGGGGACCTTTCCTACGAGCAGTACTTC TRBV7-8 many TRBJ2-7 TRBD2
CSVGGSGTEQFF TGCAGCGTTGGAGGTAGCGGGACTGAGCAGTTCTTC TRBV29-1 once TRBJ2-1 TRBD2
CASSSSGHRGSPLHF TGTGCCAGCAGCTCGTCCGGACACAGGGGCTCACCCCTCCACTTT TRBV7-3 NA TRBJ1-6 TRBD1